These T cell receptor beta chains were read from a single sample in a study of blood T cell repertoires in COVID-19. The assay was immunoSEQ multiplex PCR, and TCRdb's table has in-frame clones only and misses some. The table has roughly 140,000 clones, 70% to 90% seen once. The sequenced sample was peripheral blood. All receptors derive from a woman aged 55 to 70 with COVID-19, enrolled during active disease. Both conserved end residues are part of each CDR3. The D gene is left open where the match is weak. Clone size is stated in some rows and not others, as once, few, many or a class when expanded.

>many|NA|TRBV11-1|TRBJ2-5
CASSLGGSQETQYF
TGTGCCAGCAGCTTAGGAGGGTCCCAAGAGACCCAGTACTTC
>few|TRBD2|TRBV9|TRBJ2-2
CASSVSGGPAGELFF
TGTGCCAGCAGCGTTAGCGGGGGGCCGGCCGGGGAGCTGTTTTTT
>NA|NA|TRBV7-9|TRBJ1-1
CASSSGAETEAFF
TGTGCCAGCAGTTCCGGAGCGGAGACTGAAGCTTTCTTT
>once|NA|TRBV11-2|TRBJ1-2
CASSLVLGSEYGYTF
TGTGCCAGCAGCTTAGTTTTAGGCTCGGAGTATGGCTACACCTTC
>NA|TRBD1|TRBV7-6|TRBJ1-6
CASSLQGQGYSPLHF
TGTGCCAGCAGCTTACAGGGACAGGGTTATTCACCCCTCCACTTT
>NA|TRBD1|TRBV5-1|TRBJ1-2
CASSYGQETNYGYTF
TGCGCCAGCAGCTACGGACAGGAAACTAACTATGGCTACACCTTC
>NA|NA|TRBV11-3|TRBJ2-5
CASSLGTLETQYF
TGTGCCAGCAGCTTAGGGACTCTAGAGACCCAGTACTTC
>NA|NA|TRBV9|TRBJ1-2
CASSWGGPPDYGYTF
TGTGCCAGCTCCTGGGGGGGGCCTCCCGACTATGGCTACACCTTC
>few|NA|TRBV6-9|TRBJ1-5
CASSYSTLNQPQHF
TGTGCCAGCAGTTATTCGACACTTAATCAGCCCCAGCATTTT
>NA|TRBD1|TRBV5-1|TRBJ1-1
CASSLEGTGDTEAFF
TGCGCCAGCAGCTTAGAGGGGACAGGGGACACTGAAGCTTTCTTT
>NA|NA|TRBV25-1|TRBJ2-5
CASSHSYASETQYF
TGTGCCAGCAGTCACTCCTACGCCTCGGAGACCCAGTACTTC
>NA|TRBD1|TRBV5-4|TRBJ1-4
CASSLGGQGNEKLFF
TGTGCCAGCAGCTTAGGTGGACAGGGTAATGAAAAACTGTTTTTT
>NA|NA|TRBV5-1|TRBJ2-1
CASRFQGGNEQFF
TGCGCCAGCCGATTTCAGGGCGGCAATGAGCAGTTCTTC
>NA|NA|TRBV11-3|TRBJ2-5
CASSPGTFGETQYF
TGTGCCAGCAGCCCGGGGACTTTCGGGGAGACCCAGTACTTC
>NA|TRBD1|TRBV4-3|TRBJ1-1
CASSLGTGNTEAFF
TGCGCCAGCAGCCTTGGGACAGGGAACACTGAAGCTTTCTTT
>NA|TRBD1|TRBV29-1|TRBJ1-1
CSARPGQGPNTEAFF
TGCAGCGCGCGACCCGGACAGGGACCGAACACTGAAGCTTTCTTT
>NA|NA|TRBV18|TRBJ2-7
CASSLSGLGQGQYF
TGTGCCAGCTCACTATCAGGTCTGGGACAAGGGCAGTACTTC
>NA|NA|TRBV27|TRBJ2-2
CASSYLVTGELFF
TGTGCCAGCAGTTACTTAGTGACCGGGGAGCTGTTTTTT
>NA|NA|TRBV2|TRBJ1-1
CASSEYRQGLNTEAFF
TGTGCCAGCAGTGAATATAGGCAGGGCCTGAACACTGAAGCTTTCTTT
>NA|NA|TRBV27|TRBJ1-5
CASSFSGNQPQHF
TGTGCCAGCAGTTTTAGCGGCAATCAGCCCCAGCATTTT
>NA|TRBD1|TRBV27|TRBJ2-1
CASSFGTGSHEQFF
TGTGCCAGCAGTTTCGGGACAGGGTCGCATGAGCAGTTCTTC
>NA|NA|TRBV4-3|TRBJ1-3
CASSQDLPPGGNTIYF
TGCGCCAGCAGCCAAGATCTCCCCCCGGGGGGAAACACCATATATTTT
>NA|TRBD1|TRBV12-3/TRBV12-4|TRBJ1-2
CASRPTGGLGYTF
TGTGCCAGCAGGCCGACAGGGGGCTTGGGCTACACCTTC
>NA|NA|TRBV4-2|TRBJ2-3
CASSQDLLRATGVTDTQYF
TGTGCCAGCAGCCAAGATCTGCTCAGGGCCACAGGTGTCACAGATACGCAGTATTTT
>NA|NA|TRBV2|TRBJ2-1
CASSPHGPLAAYNEQFF
TGTGCCAGCAGTCCACATGGCCCACTAGCCGCCTACAATGAGCAGTTCTTC
>NA|NA|TRBV9|TRBJ1-2
CASTLDSDDFYGYTF
TGTGCCAGCACCCTGGACAGCGACGATTTCTATGGCTACACCTTC
>NA|NA|TRBV24-1|TRBJ2-1
CATSDPLGVRGNEQFF
TGTGCCACCAGTGACCCCCTAGGGGTCAGGGGTAATGAGCAGTTCTTC
>NA|NA|TRBV11-3|TRBJ1-2
CASSLDRGYGYTF
TGTGCCAGCAGCTTAGATCGGGGGTATGGCTACACCTTC
>NA|TRBD2|TRBV6-5|TRBJ2-7
CASSTPGGKLYEQYF
TGTGCCAGCAGTACCCCGGGGGGTAAACTCTACGAGCAGTACTTC
>few|NA|TRBV5-4|TRBJ1-6
CASSSGQDNSPLHF
TGTGCCAGCAGCTCGGGACAAGATAATTCACCCCTCCACTTT
>NA|NA|TRBV14|TRBJ1-6
CASSLQGRNSPLHF
TGTGCCAGCAGCCTGCAGGGGCGTAATTCACCCCTCCACTTT
>NA|NA|TRBV6-5|TRBJ1-5
CASTQGHNQPQHF
TGTGCCAGCACCCAAGGACACAATCAGCCCCAGCATTTT
>NA|NA|TRBV19|TRBJ2-7
CASSPVGGGYEQYF
TGTGCCAGTAGTCCCGTTGGAGGCGGCTACGAGCAGTACTTC
>NA|NA|TRBV29-1|TRBJ1-2
CSVGFGNGYTF
TGCAGCGTTGGGTTCGGGAATGGCTACACCTTC
>NA|NA|TRBV3-1/TRBV3-2|TRBJ2-3
CASGVTPTDTQYF
TGTGCCAGCGGCGTGACACCCACAGATACGCAGTATTTT
>few|NA|TRBV7-8|TRBJ1-2
CASSKRNRVSDYGYTF
TGTGCCAGCAGCAAAAGAAACAGGGTCTCGGACTATGGCTACACCTTC
>NA|NA|TRBV28|TRBJ1-3
CAIHSNEVSGNTIYF
TGTGCCATACACTCTAACGAGGTTTCGGGAAACACCATATATTTT
>NA|TRBD1|TRBV11-2|TRBJ1-2
CASSSLFPGQGWANYGYTF
TGTGCCAGCAGCTCCTTGTTCCCGGGACAGGGGTGGGCTAACTATGGCTACACCTTC
>NA|NA|TRBV7-9|TRBJ2-5
CASSPPGGVGQETQYF
TGTGCCAGCAGCCCCCCCGGCGGCGTTGGGCAAGAGACCCAGTACTTC
>NA|NA|TRBV11-2|TRBJ2-7
CASSPYRGPADEQYF
TGTGCCAGCAGCCCCTACCGGGGTCCCGCGGACGAGCAGTACTTC
>few|NA|TRBV19|TRBJ2-3
CASRWGGFAGDTQYF
TGTGCCAGCCGATGGGGAGGTTTCGCGGGAGATACGCAGTATTTT
>NA|TRBD2|TRBV18|TRBJ2-3
CASSRELAGSTDTQYF
TGTGCCAGCTCACGAGAACTAGCGGGGAGCACAGATACGCAGTATTTT
>NA|TRBD1|TRBV7-2|TRBJ1-2
CASSSDGRGPGYTF
TGTGCCAGCAGCTCAGACGGCAGGGGGCCTGGCTACACCTTC
>once|NA|TRBV7-3|TRBJ2-1
CASSFWGGDYNEQFF
TGTGCCAGCAGCTTCTGGGGGGGCGATTACAATGAGCAGTTCTTC
>NA|NA|TRBV5-1|TRBJ1-1
CASSLYSQLSTEAFF
TGCGCCAGCAGCTTGTACAGTCAATTATCCACTGAGGCTTTCTTT
>NA|TRBD2|TRBV20-1|TRBJ2-1
CSASSSGGEYNEQFF
TGCAGTGCTAGTTCTAGCGGGGGGGAGTACAATGAGCAGTTCTTC
>NA|TRBD2|TRBV27|TRBJ2-7
CASSLAGVRAKREQYF
TGTGCCAGCAGTTTAGCGGGGGTGAGGGCCAAGAGGGAGCAGTACTTC
>NA|NA|TRBV21-1|TRBJ1-2
CASSTLGQGQYGYTF
TGTGCCAGCAGCACTCTGGGACAGGGGCAATATGGCTACACCTTC
>NA|NA|TRBV5-1|TRBJ2-5
CASSPLTGHQETQYF
TGCGCCAGCAGCCCACTAACAGGGCACCAAGAGACCCAGTACTTC
>NA|NA|TRBV5-4|TRBJ1-2
CASSLHGGEIGYTF
TGTGCCAGCAGCTTGCACGGAGGGGAGATTGGCTACACCTTC
>NA|NA|TRBV6-6|TRBJ2-2
CAILTNTGELFF
TGTGCCATCCTAACGAACACCGGGGAGCTGTTTTTT
>NA|TRBD1|TRBV9|TRBJ2-6
CASSRTPGQEFSGANVLTF
TGTGCCAGCAGCCGAACCCCGGGACAGGAGTTCTCTGGGGCCAACGTCCTGACTTTC
>NA|TRBD1|TRBV19|TRBJ1-1
CASSASGGTEAFF
TGTGCCAGTAGTGCCTCAGGGGGGACTGAAGCTTTCTTT